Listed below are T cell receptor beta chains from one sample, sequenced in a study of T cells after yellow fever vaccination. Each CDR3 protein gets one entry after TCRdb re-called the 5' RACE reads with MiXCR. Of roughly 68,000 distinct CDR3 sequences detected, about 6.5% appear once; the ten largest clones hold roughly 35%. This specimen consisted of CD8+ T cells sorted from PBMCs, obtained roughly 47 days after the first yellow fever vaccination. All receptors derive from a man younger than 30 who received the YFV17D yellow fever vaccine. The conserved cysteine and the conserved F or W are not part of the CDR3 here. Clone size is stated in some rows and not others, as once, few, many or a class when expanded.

ATSDFPNGNEQF	TRBJ2-1	TRBV24-1	many
AIQSGGTEAF	TRBJ1-1	TRBV10-3	-
ASSPSTGPANYGYT	TRBJ1-2	TRBV12-3/TRBV12-4	-
ASSPRGGLLFYGYT	TRBJ1-2	TRBV7-2	-
ASRYGITEAF	TRBJ1-1	TRBV2	many
ASSRGTTNEQY	TRBJ2-7	TRBV4-1	many
ASSYSNSLAGTGELF	TRBJ2-2	TRBV6-5	many
ASSLGLYNEQF	TRBJ2-1	TRBV12-3/TRBV12-4	many
ASSAFQAGIDSNYGYT	TRBJ1-2	TRBV6-1	many
ATSDSYGHYGYT	TRBJ1-2	TRBV24-1	-
ASSLDRGTGELF	TRBJ2-2	TRBV7-6	many
ASSQAAGGLNENIQY	TRBJ2-4	TRBV4-1	few
ASSDPRGRGTNEQF	TRBJ2-1	TRBV6-1	many
ASRRTSGGITDTQY	TRBJ2-3	TRBV11-2	-
ASSFVSRNTGELF	TRBJ2-2	TRBV28	few
ASSLALVPYNEQF	TRBJ2-1	TRBV7-6	medium-sized
AISELGLAANTGELF	TRBJ2-2	TRBV10-3	many
ASKPGQTNSPLH	TRBJ1-6	TRBV27	few
ASSGTDHLYQETQY	TRBJ2-5	TRBV2	many
ASSHPPSGGMHTGELF	TRBJ2-2	TRBV4-1	many
ASSPSGGHSYNEQF	TRBJ2-1	TRBV11-2	few
SARTGLNEKLF	TRBJ1-4	TRBV29-1	many
ASSGLAGGITDTQY	TRBJ2-3	TRBV27	many
ASSWTSGGGEQF	TRBJ2-1	TRBV6-5	many
ASRPWGGPSSYNEQF	TRBJ2-1	TRBV6-2/TRBV6-3	many
SAHRENYGYT	TRBJ1-2	TRBV20-1	-
ASVQNGTNTEAF	TRBJ1-1	TRBV6-2/TRBV6-3	many
AISEGGEPYNEQF	TRBJ2-1	TRBV10-3	-
ASSLPGTDTQY	TRBJ2-3	TRBV5-6	many
ASSRSDTEAF	TRBJ1-1	TRBV3-1	many
ASSLTGTGNEQF	TRBJ2-1	TRBV3-1	many
ASSSGSGQGREQF	TRBJ2-1	TRBV5-5	many
ASSLSREGTEAF	TRBJ1-1	TRBV11-2	many
ASSEDRTAYNEKLF	TRBJ1-4	TRBV6-1	few
ASGSPIAGEGETQY	TRBJ2-5	TRBV12-5	many
ASSSTHRAPKYNEQF	TRBJ2-1	TRBV7-6	many
ASSPTTGSPYEQY	TRBJ2-7	TRBV7-9	many
ASRSRRGEGTGELF	TRBJ2-2	TRBV27	few
STTGQGNSNEKLF	TRBJ1-4	TRBV29-1	many
AIRGTRDSGANVLT	TRBJ2-6	TRBV10-3	-
ASSLEYEQY	TRBJ2-7	TRBV11-2	many
ASGPLANQPQH	TRBJ1-5	TRBV19	few
ASSRQYMNTEAF	TRBJ1-1	TRBV12-3/TRBV12-4	-
ASSLAEIAGENTGELF	TRBJ2-2	TRBV11-1	many
ASSLIRDRGGRETQY	TRBJ2-5	TRBV7-9	many
ASSESIRGTSGARGPEQF	TRBJ2-1	TRBV2	-
ASSLGVRGQGPLH	TRBJ1-6	TRBV5-6	-
ASSKGDRGQETQY	TRBJ2-5	TRBV21-1	-
ASSRLAGATYQETQY	TRBJ2-5	TRBV7-6	few
ATSRDLGQGAAQY	TRBJ2-3	TRBV15	many
ASSTGSGSYEQY	TRBJ2-7	TRBV19	many
ASSYRGEGEKLF	TRBJ1-4	TRBV6-5	-
ASSWGQGERNTGELF	TRBJ2-2	TRBV6-5	many
ASSRTSRASDGIQY	TRBJ2-4	TRBV7-9	-
ASSVRLAGYEQY	TRBJ2-7	TRBV7-8	few
ASSMGQGATDTQY	TRBJ2-3	TRBV5-1	many
ASSKYQGGDEQY	TRBJ2-7	TRBV21-1	few
ASSQDGGEAF	TRBJ1-1	TRBV4-1	many